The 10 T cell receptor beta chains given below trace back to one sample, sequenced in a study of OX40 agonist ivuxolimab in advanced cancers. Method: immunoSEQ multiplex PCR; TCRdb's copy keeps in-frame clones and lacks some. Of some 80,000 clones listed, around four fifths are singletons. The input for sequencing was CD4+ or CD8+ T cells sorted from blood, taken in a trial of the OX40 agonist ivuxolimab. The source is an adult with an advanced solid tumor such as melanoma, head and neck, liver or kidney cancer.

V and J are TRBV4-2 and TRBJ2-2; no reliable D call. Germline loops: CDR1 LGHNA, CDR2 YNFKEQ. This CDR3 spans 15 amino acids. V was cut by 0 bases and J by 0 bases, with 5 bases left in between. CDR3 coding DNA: TGTGCCAGCAGCCAAGACCCCACGAACACCGGGGAGCTGTTTTTT. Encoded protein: CASSQDPTNTGELFF.

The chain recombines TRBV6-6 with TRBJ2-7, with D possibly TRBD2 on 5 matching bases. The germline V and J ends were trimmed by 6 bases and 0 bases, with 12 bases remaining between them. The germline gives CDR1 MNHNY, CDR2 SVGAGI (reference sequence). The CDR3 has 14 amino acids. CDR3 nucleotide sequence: TGTGCCAGCAGCGTGGACTGGAGCTCCTACGAGCAGTACTTC. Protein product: CASSVDWSSYEQYF.

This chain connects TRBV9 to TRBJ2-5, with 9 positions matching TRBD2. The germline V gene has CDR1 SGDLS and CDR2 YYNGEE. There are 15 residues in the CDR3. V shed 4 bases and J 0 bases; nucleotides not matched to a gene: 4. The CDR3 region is CASSFSGGHQETQYF. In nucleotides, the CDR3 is TGTGCCAGCAGCTTTAGCGGGGGTCACCAAGAGACCCAGTACTTC. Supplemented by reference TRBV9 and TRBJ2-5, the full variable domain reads DSGVTQTPKHLITATGQRVTLRCSPRSGDLSVYWYQQSLDQGLQFLIQYYNGEERAKGNILERFSAQQFPDLHSELNLSSLELGDSALYFCASSFSGGHQETQYFGPGTRLLVL.

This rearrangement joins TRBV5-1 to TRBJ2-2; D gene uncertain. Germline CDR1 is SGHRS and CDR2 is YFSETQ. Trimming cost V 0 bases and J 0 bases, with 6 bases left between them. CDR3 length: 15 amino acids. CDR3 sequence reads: CASSLDRANTGELFF. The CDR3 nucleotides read TGCGCCAGCAGCTTGGACAGAGCGAACACCGGGGAGCTGTTTTTT.

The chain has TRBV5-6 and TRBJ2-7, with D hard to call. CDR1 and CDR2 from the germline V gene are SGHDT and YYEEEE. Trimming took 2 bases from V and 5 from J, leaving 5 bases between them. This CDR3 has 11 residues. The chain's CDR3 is CASSFRDEQYF. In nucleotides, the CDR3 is TGTGCCAGCAGCTTCCGGGACGAGCAGTACTTC.

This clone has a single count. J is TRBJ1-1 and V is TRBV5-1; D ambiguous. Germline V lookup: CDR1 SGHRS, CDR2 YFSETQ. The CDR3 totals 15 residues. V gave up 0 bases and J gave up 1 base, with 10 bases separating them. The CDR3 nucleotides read TGCGCCAGCAGCTTGGGGGCCGGGCCGAACACTGAAGCTTTCTTT. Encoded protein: CASSLGAGPNTEAFF.

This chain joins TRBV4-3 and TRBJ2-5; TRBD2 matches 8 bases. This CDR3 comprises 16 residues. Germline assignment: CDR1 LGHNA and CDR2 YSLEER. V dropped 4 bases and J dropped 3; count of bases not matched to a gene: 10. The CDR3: CASSPGGGGIEETQYF. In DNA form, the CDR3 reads TGCGCCAGCAGCCCCGGGGGCGGGGGGATTGAAGAGACCCAGTACTTC.

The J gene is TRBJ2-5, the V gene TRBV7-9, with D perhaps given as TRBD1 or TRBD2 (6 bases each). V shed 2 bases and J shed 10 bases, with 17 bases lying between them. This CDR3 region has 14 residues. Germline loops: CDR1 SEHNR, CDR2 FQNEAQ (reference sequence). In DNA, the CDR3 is TGTGCCAGCAGCTTACAGGGGCGGGGAGGTGGCCAGTACTTC. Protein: CASSLQGRGGGQYF.

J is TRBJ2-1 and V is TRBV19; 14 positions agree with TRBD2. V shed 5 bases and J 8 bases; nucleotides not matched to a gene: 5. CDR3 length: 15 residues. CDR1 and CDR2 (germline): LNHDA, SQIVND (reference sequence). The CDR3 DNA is TGTGCCAGTAGTTGGGGACTAGCGGGAGTGTATGAGCAGTTCTTC. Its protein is CASSWGLAGVYEQFF.

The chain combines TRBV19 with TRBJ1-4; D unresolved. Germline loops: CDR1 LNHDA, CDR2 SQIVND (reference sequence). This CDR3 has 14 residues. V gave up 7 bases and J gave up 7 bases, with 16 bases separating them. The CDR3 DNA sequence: TGTGCCAGTAATGCCGGGCTCGTCGGTGAAAAACTGTTTTTT. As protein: CASNAGLVGEKLFF.